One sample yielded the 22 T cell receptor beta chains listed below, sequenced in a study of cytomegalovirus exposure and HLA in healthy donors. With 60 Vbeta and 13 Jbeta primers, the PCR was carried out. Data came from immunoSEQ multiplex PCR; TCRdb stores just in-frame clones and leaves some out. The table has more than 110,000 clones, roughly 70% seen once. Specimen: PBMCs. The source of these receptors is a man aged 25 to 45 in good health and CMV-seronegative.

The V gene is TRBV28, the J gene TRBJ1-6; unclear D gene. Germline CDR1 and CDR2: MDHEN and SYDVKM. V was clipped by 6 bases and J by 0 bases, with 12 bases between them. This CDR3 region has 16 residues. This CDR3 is CASSPGGPSYNSPLHF. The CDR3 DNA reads TGTGCCAGCAGCCCCGGCGGCCCCTCCTATAATTCACCCCTCCACTTT.

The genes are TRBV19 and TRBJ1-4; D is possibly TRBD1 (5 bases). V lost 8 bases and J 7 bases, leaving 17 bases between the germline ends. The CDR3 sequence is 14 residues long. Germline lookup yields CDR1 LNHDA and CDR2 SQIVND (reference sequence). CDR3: CASVSQGEAEKLFF. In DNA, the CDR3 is TGTGCCAGTGTATCCCAGGGCGAGGCTGAAAAACTGTTTTTT.

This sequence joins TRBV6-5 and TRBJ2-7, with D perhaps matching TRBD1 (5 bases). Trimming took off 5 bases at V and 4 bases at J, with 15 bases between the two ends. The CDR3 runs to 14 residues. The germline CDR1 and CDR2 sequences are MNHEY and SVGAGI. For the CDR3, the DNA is TGTGCCAGCAGTCCCACACTGGGGCAATACGAGCAGTACTTC. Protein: CASSPTLGQYEQYF.

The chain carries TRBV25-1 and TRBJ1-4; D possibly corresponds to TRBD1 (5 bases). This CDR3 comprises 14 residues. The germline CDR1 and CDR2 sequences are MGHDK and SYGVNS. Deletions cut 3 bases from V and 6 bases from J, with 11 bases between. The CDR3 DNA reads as TGTGCCAGCAGTGAGGGGGGAGGGGATGAAAAACTGTTTTTT. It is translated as CASSEGGGDEKLFF. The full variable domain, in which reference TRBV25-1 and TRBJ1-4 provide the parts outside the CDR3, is EADIYQTPRYLVIGTGKKITLECSQTMGHDKMYWYQQDPGMELHLIHYSYGVNSTEKGDLSSESTVSRIRTEHFPLTLESARPSHTSQYLCASSEGGGDEKLFFGSGTQLSVL.

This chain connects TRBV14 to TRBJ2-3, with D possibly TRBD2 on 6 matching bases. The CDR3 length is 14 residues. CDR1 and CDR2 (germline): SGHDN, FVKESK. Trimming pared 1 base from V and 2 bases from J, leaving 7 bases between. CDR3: CASSQAGDTDTQYF. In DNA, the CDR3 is TGTGCCAGCAGCCAAGCGGGGGACACAGATACGCAGTATTTT.

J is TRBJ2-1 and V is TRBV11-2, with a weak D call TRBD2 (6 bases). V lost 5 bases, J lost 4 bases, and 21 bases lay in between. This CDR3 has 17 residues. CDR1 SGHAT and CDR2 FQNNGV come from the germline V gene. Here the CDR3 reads CASSDTLGASAYNEQFF. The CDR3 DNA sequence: TGTGCCAGCAGCGATACGCTCGGCGCTAGCGCTTACAATGAGCAGTTCTTC.

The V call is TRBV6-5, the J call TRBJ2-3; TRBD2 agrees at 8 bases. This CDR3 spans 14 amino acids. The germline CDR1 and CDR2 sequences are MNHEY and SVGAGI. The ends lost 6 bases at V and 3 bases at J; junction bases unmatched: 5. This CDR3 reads CASRPTSVTDTQYF. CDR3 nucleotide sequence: TGTGCCAGCAGGCCGACTAGCGTTACAGATACGCAGTATTTT.

CDR3 protein: CASSVGLGGAYEQYF. In DNA form, the CDR3 reads TGTGCCAGCAGCGTGGGGCTCGGGGGAGCCTACGAGCAGTACTTC. The chain joins TRBV9 to TRBJ2-5; D perhaps matches TRBD2 (6 bases). The DNA end is a closer match to TRBJ2-7, so the J assignment may be wrong. CDR3 length: 15 residues. CDR1 is SGDLS and CDR2 is YYNGEE in the germline V gene.

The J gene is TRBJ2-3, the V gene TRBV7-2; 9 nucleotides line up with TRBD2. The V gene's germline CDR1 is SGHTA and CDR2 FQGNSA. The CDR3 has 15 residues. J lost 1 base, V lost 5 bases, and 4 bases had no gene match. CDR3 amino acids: CASSPLAGGTDTQYF. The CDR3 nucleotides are TGTGCCAGCAGCCCGTTAGCGGGGGGCACAGATACGCAGTATTTT.

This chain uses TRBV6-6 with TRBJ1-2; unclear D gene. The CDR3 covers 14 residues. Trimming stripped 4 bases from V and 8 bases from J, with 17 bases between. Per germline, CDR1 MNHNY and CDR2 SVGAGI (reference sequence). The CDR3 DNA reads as TGTGCCAGCAGTTTCCGGCTAGCTAAAGAGGGCTACACCTTC. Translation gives CASSFRLAKEGYTF.

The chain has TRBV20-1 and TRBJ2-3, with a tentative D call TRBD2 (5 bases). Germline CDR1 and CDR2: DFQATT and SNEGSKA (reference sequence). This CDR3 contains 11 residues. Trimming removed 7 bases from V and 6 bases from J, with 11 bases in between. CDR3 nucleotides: TGCAGTGTTTACGGGGTGGATACGCAGTATTTT. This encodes CSVYGVDTQYF.

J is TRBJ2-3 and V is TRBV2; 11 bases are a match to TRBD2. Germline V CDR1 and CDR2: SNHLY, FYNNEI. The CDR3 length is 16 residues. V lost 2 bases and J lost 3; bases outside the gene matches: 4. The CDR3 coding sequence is TGTGCCAGCAGTGAAAAGGCTAGCGGGGGGACAGATACGCAGTATTTT. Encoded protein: CASSEKASGGTDTQYF. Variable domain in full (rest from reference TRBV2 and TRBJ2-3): EPEVTQTPSHQVTQMGQEVILRCVPISNHLYFYWYRQILGQKVEFLVSFYNNEISEKSEIFDDQFSVERPDGSNFTLKIRSTKLEDSAMYFCASSEKASGGTDTQYFGPGTRLTVL.

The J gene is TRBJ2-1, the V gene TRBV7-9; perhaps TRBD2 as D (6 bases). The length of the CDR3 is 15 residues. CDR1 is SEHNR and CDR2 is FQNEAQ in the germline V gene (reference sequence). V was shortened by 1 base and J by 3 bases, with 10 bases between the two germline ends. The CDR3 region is CASSLGAGLYNEQFF. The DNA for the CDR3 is TGTGCCAGCAGCTTAGGAGCGGGCCTCTACAATGAGCAGTTCTTC. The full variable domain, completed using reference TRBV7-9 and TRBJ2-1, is DTGVSQNPRHKITKRGQNVTFRCDPISEHNRLYWYRQTLGQGPEFLTYFQNEAQLEKSRLLSDRFSAERPKGSFSTLEIQRTEQGDSAMYLCASSLGAGLYNEQFFGPGTRLTVL.

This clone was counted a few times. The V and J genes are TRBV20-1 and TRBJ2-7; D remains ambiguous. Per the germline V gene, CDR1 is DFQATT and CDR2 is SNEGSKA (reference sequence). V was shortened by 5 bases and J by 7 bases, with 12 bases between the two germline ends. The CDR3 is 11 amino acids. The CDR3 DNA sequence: TGCAGTGCTCCCCTCCTCCGGGAGCAGTACTTC. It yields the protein CSAPLLREQYF.

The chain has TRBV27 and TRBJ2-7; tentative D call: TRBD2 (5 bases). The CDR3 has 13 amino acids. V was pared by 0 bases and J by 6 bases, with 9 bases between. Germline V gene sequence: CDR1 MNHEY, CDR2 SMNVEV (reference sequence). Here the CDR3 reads CASSLSRAREQYF. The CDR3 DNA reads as TGTGCCAGCAGTTTATCGAGGGCGCGCGAGCAGTACTTC.

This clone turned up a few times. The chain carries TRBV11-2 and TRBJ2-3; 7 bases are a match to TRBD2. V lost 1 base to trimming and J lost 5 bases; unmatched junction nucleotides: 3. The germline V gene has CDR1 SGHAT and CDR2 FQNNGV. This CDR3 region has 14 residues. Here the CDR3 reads CASSLAGGLDTQYF. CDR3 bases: TGTGCCAGCAGCTTAGCGGGAGGTTTAGATACGCAGTATTTT.

The CDR3: CASSRRGPPTGELFF. Here the CDR3 DNA reads TGTGCCAGCAGTAGGAGGGGGCCCCCCACCGGGGAGCTGTTTTTT. The genes are TRBV2 and TRBJ2-2; D may be TRBD1 (7 bases). V lost 5 bases to trimming and J lost 4 bases, with 14 bases between them. CDR3 length equals 15 residues. The germline CDR1 and CDR2 sequences are SNHLY and FYNNEI.

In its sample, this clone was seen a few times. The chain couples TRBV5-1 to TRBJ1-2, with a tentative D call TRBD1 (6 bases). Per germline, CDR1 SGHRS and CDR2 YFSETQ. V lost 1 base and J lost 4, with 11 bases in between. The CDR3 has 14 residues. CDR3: CASSLSRGTYGYTF. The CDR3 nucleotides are TGCGCCAGCAGCTTGAGCAGGGGTACCTATGGCTACACCTTC.

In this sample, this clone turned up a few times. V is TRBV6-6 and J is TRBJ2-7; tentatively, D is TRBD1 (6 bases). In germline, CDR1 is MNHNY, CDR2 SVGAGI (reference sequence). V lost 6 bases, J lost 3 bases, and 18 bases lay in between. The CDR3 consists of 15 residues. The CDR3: CASSVSRKGGYEQYF. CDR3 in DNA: TGTGCCAGCAGCGTTTCCCGTAAAGGGGGCTACGAGCAGTACTTC.

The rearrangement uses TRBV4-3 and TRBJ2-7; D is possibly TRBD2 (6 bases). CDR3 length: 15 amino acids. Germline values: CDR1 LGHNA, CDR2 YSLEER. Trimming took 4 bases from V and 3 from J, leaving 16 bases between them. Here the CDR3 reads CASSPGGELVYEQYF. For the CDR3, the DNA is TGCGCCAGCAGCCCGGGCGGGGAGTTGGTCTACGAGCAGTACTTC.

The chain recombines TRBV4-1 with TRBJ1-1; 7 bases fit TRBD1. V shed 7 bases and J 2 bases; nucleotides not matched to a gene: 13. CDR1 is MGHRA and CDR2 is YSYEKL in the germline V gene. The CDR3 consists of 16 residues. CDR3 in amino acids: CASKVTEAGGNTEAFF. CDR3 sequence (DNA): TGCGCCAGCAAGGTGACAGAGGCAGGGGGAAACACTGAAGCTTTCTTT.

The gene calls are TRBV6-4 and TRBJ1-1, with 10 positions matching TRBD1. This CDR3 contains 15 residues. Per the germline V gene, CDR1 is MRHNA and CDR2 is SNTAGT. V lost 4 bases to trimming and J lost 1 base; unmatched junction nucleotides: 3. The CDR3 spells CASSGTGGRNTEAFF. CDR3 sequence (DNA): TGTGCCAGCAGTGGGACAGGGGGTAGGAACACTGAAGCTTTCTTT.